This TCR beta chain is from a study of T cells in localized non-small cell lung cancer. Notes on the study in general: Only one tumor region went through sequencing, so heterogeneity may still be there. T cell clonality was highest in uninvolved adjacent lung, above tumor.

Regarding this clone: The antigen is undetermined.

Here immunoSEQ multiplex PCR was the method, and the copy in TCRdb shows in-frame clones only, minus some. In the table there are about 17,000 clones, approximately 82% of which are singletons. CDR3 size: 14 residues. Germline V gene lookup returns CDR1 LGHNA and CDR2 YNFKEQ. V was clipped by 1 base and J by 6 bases, with 7 bases between them. The sequence was obtained from a male donor older than 55 with stage III lung adenocarcinoma. The genes are TRBV4-2 and TRBJ1-6; D not certain. The material was peripheral blood, obtained before any cancer treatment. The CDR3 is CASSQGSPNSPLHF. The DNA of the CDR3 is TGTGCCAGCAGCCAAGGCAGCCCTAATTCACCCCTCCACTTT.